This T cell receptor (beta chain) derives from a study of blood T cell repertoires in COVID-19. The wider study: In each case, the material was cDNA or gDNA derived from T cells, B-cell-depleted T cells, or PBMCs.

V gave up 5 bases and J gave up 4 bases, with 19 bases separating them. CDR1 is MGHDK and CDR2 is SYGVNS in the germline V gene. The CDR3 runs to 16 residues. Participant age was roughly 18 to 90 years, and participants resided in fewer than 30 US areas. Cohort allocation depended upon clinical history that participants reported. Under the authors' procedure: Amplification from reference gene primers served as the basis for estimated nucleated cell counts. The data were produced by immunoSEQ multiplex PCR, yet TCRdb's version contains in-frame clones alone and is incomplete. V and J calls and clone size follow that table, whereas D and trimming were derived from the DNA. The sample lists 300,000 to 350,000 clones; about 87% were seen once.

The receptor was derived from a woman between 18 and 29 years old who had recovered from COVID-19. The specimen sequenced was PBMCs or T cells enriched from blood (not recorded which). The chain uses TRBV25-1 and TRBJ2-3; a weak D match, TRBD2 (6 bases). CDR3 sequence (DNA): TGTGCCAGCAGTAAATTAGGCGGGGCCCCCTCAGATACGCAGTATTTT. Protein sequence: CASSKLGGAPSDTQYF.